This TCR beta chain was identified during a study of control samples from healthy donors and cancer patients. Per the germline V gene, CDR1 is SGHTA and CDR2 is FQGNSA. The CDR3 is 15 amino acids. V lost 1 base and J lost 4, with 10 bases in between. Repertoires were generated with immunoSEQ multiplex PCR, while TCRdb's copy carries only in-frame clones and drops some. Of roughly 80,000 clones listed, almost 95% are singletons. The material sequenced was blood. This receptor was obtained from a woman aged 60-70 years in good health. The J gene is TRBJ2-2, the V gene TRBV7-2; D is unresolved. The DNA of the CDR3 is TGTGCCAGCAGCTTAGTCGGTCGGAGCACCGGGGAGCTGTTTTTT. This sequence encodes CASSLVGRSTGELFF.